This TCR beta chain was captured in a study of CD8 T cells in ankylosing spondylitis. Study-level points and caveats: Characteristic, it appeared, of ankylosing spondylitis blood was a TCR beta motif of several highly homologous variants.

Trimming pared 4 bases from V and 2 bases from J, leaving 5 bases between. Germline values: CDR1 MDHEN, CDR2 SYDVKM. The CDR3 spans 12 residues. TCRdb re-analysed the 5' RACE reads in MiXCR, keeping a single row per CDR3 protein. The sample lists about 480,000 distinct CDR3 sequences; approximately 17% were seen once. About this clonotype itself: Its target is unknown.

The clonotype originates from a male donor with ankylosing spondylitis. The chain couples TRBV28 to TRBJ1-2; no definite D call. Sequencing was performed on blood, either unsorted or a sorted T cell fraction (not recorded which). CDR3 nucleotide sequence: TGTGCCAGCAGTTACCTCAACTATGGCTACACCTTC. Its protein product is CASSYLNYGYTF.